This T cell receptor (beta chain) was sequenced for a study of T cells in Graves' hyperthyroidism and ophthalmopathy. Study overall: Blood from the periphery was taken at initial diagnosis, before any treatment. General observations from the study: Also found in blood were most expanded thyroid clonotypes above 0.001.

Germline V gene sequence: CDR1 LNHDA, CDR2 SQIVND (reference sequence). The V end was cut by 5 bases, the J end by 0 bases, with 7 bases between. The CDR3 has 13 residues. The PBMCs were sourced from fresh peripheral blood (approximately 10 ml). This clonotype was counted ten times or more. Its antigen is not identified. The source material, RNA transcripts, was used to amplify TCR beta CDR3 regions. A first-round RT-PCR of the TCR CDR3 used the HTBI primer set. TCRdb re-called the multiplex PCR reads through MiXCR, storing one row per CDR3 protein. This table has hundreds of thousands of distinct CDR3 sequences, approximately 25% appearing once.

This sequence originates from a woman aged 25 to 39 with Graves' ophthalmopathy. The chain links TRBV19 to TRBJ1-2; D unclear. The sample comprised blood. DNA for the CDR3: TGTGCCAGTAGTTTCGGGGCTAACTATGGCTACACCTTC. Its protein is CASSFGANYGYTF.